Below, 6 T cell receptor beta chains from the same sample are listed, as sequenced in a study of blood T cell repertoires in COVID-19. The table came from immunoSEQ multiplex PCR; TCRdb's copy has only in-frame clones and leaves some out. The table includes 150,000 to 200,000 clones, about four fifths detected once. The sample comprised peripheral blood. Receptor source: a middle-aged woman with COVID-19, enrolled during active disease.

The rearrangement joins TRBV4-1 to TRBJ1-1; TRBD1 agrees at 8 bases. The germline V gene has CDR1 MGHRA and CDR2 YSYEKL. J gave up 4 bases and V 1 base, and 5 bases lay outside the gene matches. This CDR3 spans 15 amino acids. In DNA form, the CDR3 reads TGCGCCAGCAGCCAAGGACAGGGGAGGGGCACTGAAGCTTTCTTT. As protein: CASSQGQGRGTEAFF.

The gene calls are TRBV13 and TRBJ2-7, with 9 bases matching TRBD1. V was pared by 3 bases and J by 0 bases, with 18 bases of the junction left unmatched. The CDR3 sequence is 20 residues long. Germline values: CDR1 PRHDT, CDR2 FYEKMQ (reference sequence). The CDR3 protein is CASSFSSSGPGQGFSYEQYF. Here the CDR3 DNA reads TGTGCCAGCAGCTTCTCCTCCTCCGGACCGGGACAGGGATTCTCCTACGAGCAGTACTTC.

The chain recombines TRBV30 with TRBJ1-3; 8 nucleotides agree with TRBD1. CDR3 length equals 16 residues. The germline gives CDR1 GTSNPN, CDR2 SVGIG (reference sequence). J lost 0 bases, V lost 1 base, and 5 bases had no gene match. The DNA for the CDR3 is TGTGCCTGGAGTGAGCACAGGGGGAACTCTGGAAACACCATATATTTT. Its protein product is CAWSEHRGNSGNTIYF.

The genes are TRBV7-3 and TRBJ2-7; D is unclear. The V gene's germline CDR1 is SGHTA and CDR2 FQGTGA. There are 15 residues in the CDR3. The germline V and J ends were trimmed by 5 bases and 1 base, with 15 bases remaining between them. Written as DNA, the CDR3 is TGTGCCAGCAGCCTAATACACGGAGATTCCTACGAGCAGTACTTC. It translates to CASSLIHGDSYEQYF.

The V call is TRBV27, the J call TRBJ1-5; D is possibly TRBD1 (5 bases). Germline V gene data show CDR1 as MNHEY and CDR2 as SMNVEV (reference sequence). V was cut by 2 bases and J by 1 base, with 6 bases left in between. The CDR3 totals 14 residues. The CDR3 nucleotides are TGTGCCAGCAGTTTACCAGGGAGCAATCAGCCCCAGCATTTT. It encodes CASSLPGSNQPQHF.

The V call is TRBV18, the J call TRBJ1-6; D uncertain. CDR1 is KGHSH and CDR2 is LQKENI in the germline V gene. This CDR3 has 16 residues. V was pared by 2 bases and J by 3 bases, with 11 bases between. CDR3 nucleotides: TGTGCCAGCTCACCAGGTCGGGGTGGCTATAATTCACCCCTCCACTTT. It codes for CASSPGRGGYNSPLHF.